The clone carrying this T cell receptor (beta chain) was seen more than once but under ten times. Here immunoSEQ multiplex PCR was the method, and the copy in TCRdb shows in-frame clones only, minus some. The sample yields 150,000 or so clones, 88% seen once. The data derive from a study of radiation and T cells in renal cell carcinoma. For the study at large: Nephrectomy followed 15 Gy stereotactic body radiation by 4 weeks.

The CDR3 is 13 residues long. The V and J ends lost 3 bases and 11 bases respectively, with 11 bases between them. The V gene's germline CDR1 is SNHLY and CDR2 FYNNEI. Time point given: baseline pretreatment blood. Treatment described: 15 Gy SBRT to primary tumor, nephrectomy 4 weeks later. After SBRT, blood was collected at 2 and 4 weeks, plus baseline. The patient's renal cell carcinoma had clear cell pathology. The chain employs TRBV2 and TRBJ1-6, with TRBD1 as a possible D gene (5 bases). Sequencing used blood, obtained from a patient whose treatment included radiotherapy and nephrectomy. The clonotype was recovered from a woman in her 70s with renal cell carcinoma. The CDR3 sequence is CASSEAGGAPLHF. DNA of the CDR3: TGTGCCAGCAGTGAGGCGGGGGGGGCACCCCTCCACTTT.